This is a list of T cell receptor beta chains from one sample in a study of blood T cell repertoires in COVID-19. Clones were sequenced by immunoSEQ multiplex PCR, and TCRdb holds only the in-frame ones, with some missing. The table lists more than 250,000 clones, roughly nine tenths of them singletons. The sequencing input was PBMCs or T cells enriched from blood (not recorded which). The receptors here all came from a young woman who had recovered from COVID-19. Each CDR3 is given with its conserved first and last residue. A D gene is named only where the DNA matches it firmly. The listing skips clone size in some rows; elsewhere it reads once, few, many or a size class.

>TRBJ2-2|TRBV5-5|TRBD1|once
TGTGCCAGCAGCCGGGTACAGGGGGGCACCGGGGAGCTGTTTTTT
CASSRVQGGTGELFF
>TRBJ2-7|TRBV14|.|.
TGTGCCAGCAGCCAAGGCTTCGGCGAGCAGTACTTC
CASSQGFGEQYF
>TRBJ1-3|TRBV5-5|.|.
TGTGCCAGCAGCTCCTCCGGGACTTCTGGAAACACCATATATTTT
CASSSSGTSGNTIYF
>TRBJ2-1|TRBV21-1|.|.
TGTGCCAGCAACGACGGACTAGCGGACTCCTACAATGAGCAGTTCTTC
CASNDGLADSYNEQFF
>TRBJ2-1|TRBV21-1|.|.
TGTGCCAGCAGCAAGTCCCGGACTAGCGGGAGTGGCTATGAGCAGTTCTTC
CASSKSRTSGSGYEQFF
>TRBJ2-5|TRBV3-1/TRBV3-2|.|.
TGTGCCAGCAGCCAAGAGGCTAATGGGGAGGACGAGACCCAGTACTTC
CASSQEANGEDETQYF
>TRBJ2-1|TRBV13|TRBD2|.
TGTGCCAGCAGCTTAGCGGGGAGGGCCACGGATGAGCAGTTCTTC
CASSLAGRATDEQFF
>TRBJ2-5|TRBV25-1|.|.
TGTGCCAGCAGTGAATATGGAGCTAACCAAGAGACCCAGTACTTC
CASSEYGANQETQYF
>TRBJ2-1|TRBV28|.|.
TGTGCCAGCAGGTCCCGGGAGACCGGTTACAATGAGCAGTTCTTC
CASRSRETGYNEQFF
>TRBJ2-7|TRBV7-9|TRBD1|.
TGTGCCAGCAGCCCAGCGGACAGGGGACGGTACGAGCAGTACTTC
CASSPADRGRYEQYF
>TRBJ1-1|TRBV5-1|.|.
TGCGCCAGCAGCGAAGGCAGGGTGGCTGAAGCTTTCTTT
CASSEGRVAEAFF
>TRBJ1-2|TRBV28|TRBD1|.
TGTGCCAGCAGATTCGGACAGGGAGACGGCTACACCTTC
CASRFGQGDGYTF
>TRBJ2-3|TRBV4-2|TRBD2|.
TGTGCCAGCAGCCTTGGGACTAGCGGAACAGATACGCAGTATTTT
CASSLGTSGTDTQYF
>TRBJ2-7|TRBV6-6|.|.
TGTGCCAGCAGTTATGAACTAGTAACCTACGAGCAGTACTTC
CASSYELVTYEQYF
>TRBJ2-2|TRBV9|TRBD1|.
TGTGCCAGCAGCGCGTGGGACAGGGAGAACACCGGGGAGCTGTTTTTT
CASSAWDRENTGELFF
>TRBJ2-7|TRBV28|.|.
TGTGCCAGCAGTACTTTAGGGGGCTACGAGCAGTACTTC
CASSTLGGYEQYF
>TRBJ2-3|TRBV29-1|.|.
TGCAGCGCTGGGACAAACACAGATACGCAGTATTTT
CSAGTNTDTQYF
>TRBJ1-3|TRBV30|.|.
TGTGCCTGGGCCGCAAGGGTACCCTACCGGGACTCTGGAAACACCATATATTTT
CAWAARVPYRDSGNTIYF
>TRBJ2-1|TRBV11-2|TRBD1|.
TGTGCCAGCAGCGCAGACAGGGGAAATGAGCAGTTCTTC
CASSADRGNEQFF
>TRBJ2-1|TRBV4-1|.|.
TGCGCCAGCAGCCCGGGTCGGTGGAGCTCCTACAATGAGCAGTTCTTC
CASSPGRWSSYNEQFF
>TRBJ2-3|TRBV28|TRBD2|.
TGTGCCAGCAGTTCACCTCACCTGCTAGCGGGAGAGGGGGTCACAGATACGCAGTATTTT
CASSSPHLLAGEGVTDTQYF
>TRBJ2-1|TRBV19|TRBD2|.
TGTGCCAGTAGTACCCCAGCCGGGACTAGCGGGAGTTACAATGAGCAGTTCTTC
CASSTPAGTSGSYNEQFF
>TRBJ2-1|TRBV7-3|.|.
TGTGCCAGCAGCCGTGGGGCGGCGGAGCGCAATGAGCAGTTCTTC
CASSRGAAERNEQFF
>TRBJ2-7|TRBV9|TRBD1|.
TGTGCCAGCACCCCCGGACAGGGCCCCTACGAGCAGTACTTC
CASTPGQGPYEQYF
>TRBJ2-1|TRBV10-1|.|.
TGCGCCAGCAGTGGGGCCGGGGGCTCCTACAATGAGCAGTTCTTC
CASSGAGGSYNEQFF
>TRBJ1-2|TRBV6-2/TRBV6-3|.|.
TGTGCCAGCAGTAACCCAGGGGACGGCTACACCTTC
CASSNPGDGYTF
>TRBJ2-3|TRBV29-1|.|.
TGCAGCGCCGCTCCCAGGATATCTAGCACAGATACGCAGTATTTT
CSAAPRISSTDTQYF
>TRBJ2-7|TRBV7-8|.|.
TGTGCCAGCAGCTTAATCTCGAGGACACCCTACGAGCAGTACTTC
CASSLISRTPYEQYF
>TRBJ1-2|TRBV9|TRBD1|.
TGTGCCAGCAGTACCGGACAGGCAAACTATGGCTACACCTTC
CASSTGQANYGYTF
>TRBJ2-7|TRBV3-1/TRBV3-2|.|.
TGTGCCAGCAGCCTCGGACAGACCGATCGCTACGAGCAGTACTTC
CASSLGQTDRYEQYF
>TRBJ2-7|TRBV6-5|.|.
TGTGCCAGCAGTCAACAGGGAACCTACGAGCAGTACTTC
CASSQQGTYEQYF
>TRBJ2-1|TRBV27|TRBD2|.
TGTGCCAGCAGTTTATTTCAGCGGGGATACAATGAGCAGTTCTTC
CASSLFQRGYNEQFF
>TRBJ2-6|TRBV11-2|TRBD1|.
TGTGCCAGCAGCTCCCACAGGGGGCCAAGCTCTGGGGCCAACGTCCTGACTTTC
CASSSHRGPSSGANVLTF
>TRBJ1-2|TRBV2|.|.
TGTGCCAGCAGCGGGGGGATAGTGGATGGCTACACCTTC
CASSGGIVDGYTF
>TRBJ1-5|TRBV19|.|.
TGTGCCAGTAGTATAGGTCGGGTCGCTCAGCCCCAGCATTTT
CASSIGRVAQPQHF
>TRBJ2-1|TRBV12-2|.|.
TGTGCAAGTCGCTTAAGGGGACAGGGGGGAATGAGCTCCTACAATGAGCAGTTCTTC
CASRLRGQGGMSSYNEQFF
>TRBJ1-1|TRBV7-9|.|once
TGTGCCAGCAGCTTAGCAGGGGCCAACACTGAAGCTTTCTTT
CASSLAGANTEAFF
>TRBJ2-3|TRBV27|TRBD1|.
TGTGCCAGCAGTTTGCGGACAGGGTCGGCAGATACGCAGTATTTT
CASSLRTGSADTQYF
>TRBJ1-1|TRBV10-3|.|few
TGTGCCATCAGTGAGTCGGACACGAACACTGAAGCTTTCTTT
CAISESDTNTEAFF
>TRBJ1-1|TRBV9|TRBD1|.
TGTGCCAGCAGCGTAGCTTCCGGGACAGCTGGTGTCACTGAAGCTTTCTTT
CASSVASGTAGVTEAFF
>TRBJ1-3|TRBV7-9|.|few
TGTGCCAGCAGCTTAGGTCGGGTCGCGGAGGACACCATATATTTT
CASSLGRVAEDTIYF
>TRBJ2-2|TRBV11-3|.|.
TGTGCCAGCGATAGCGGCACCGGGGAGCTGTTTTTT
CASDSGTGELFF
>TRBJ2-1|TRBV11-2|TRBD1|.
TGTGCCAGCAGCTGGGGGACAGGGGCCGACAATGAGCAGTTCTTC
CASSWGTGADNEQFF
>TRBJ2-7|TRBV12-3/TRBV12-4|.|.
TGTGCCAGCAGTTTACAGAGGGAGCAGTACTTC
CASSLQREQYF
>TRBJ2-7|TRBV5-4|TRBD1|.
TGTGCCAGCAGCCCAGGACAGGGAAGCTACGAGCAGTACTTC
CASSPGQGSYEQYF
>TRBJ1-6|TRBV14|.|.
TGTGCCAGCAGCCATGGGGGCGCGGGTTCACCCCTCCACTTT
CASSHGGAGSPLHF
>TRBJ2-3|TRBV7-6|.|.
TGTGCCAGCAGCTTAGTGGGACTTGGCGCAGATACGCAGTATTTT
CASSLVGLGADTQYF
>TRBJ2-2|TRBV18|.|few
TGTGCCAGCTCCTCAGGGAAGGGCGACACCGGGGAGCTGTTTTTT
CASSSGKGDTGELFF
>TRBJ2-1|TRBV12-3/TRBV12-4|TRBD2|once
TGTGCCAGCAGAACTAGCGGCTACAATGAGCAGTTCTTC
CASRTSGYNEQFF